Below, one TCR beta chain is given with its context. Its binding antigen is unknown. Within one base of it there is no much larger clone, and no base qualities were kept. The cohort was made up of roughly 670 healthy bone marrow donors. At the time of sampling, all cohort members were nominally healthy, though unrecorded immune exposures were likely present. The donor was CMV seropositive and was included in the group of some 290 seropositive cohort members. A peripheral blood sample was collected from each donor, and TCR beta sequencing was performed on peripheral blood mononuclear cells. Genomic DNA extraction from the blood cell samples was performed with the Qiagen DNeasy Blood Extraction Kit. Trimming takes 4 bases from V and 2 bases from J, and the germline ends sit 13 bases apart. Measured from the cysteine to the phenylalanine, the CDR3 is 15 residues long. Only CDR3 DNA remains: 45 bases, in frame from the first base. The germline V gene specifies SGHDT as CDR1 and YYEEEE as CDR2.

This specimen comes from a study of cytomegalovirus exposure and HLA in healthy donors (TCRdb year 2017). As for the study more broadly: In an earlier analysis of under 600 of the donors, 276 Gb of sequence data and approximately 120 million unique TCR beta sequences from 180 million or so T cells were reported. To decide whether each TCR beta V gene segment behaved as functional or pseudogenic, an earlier analysis of some 600 of the donors relied on high-throughput TCR beta sequencing. Typing coverage varied by locus: about 620-630 donors for A, B, C, DRB1 and DQB1; roughly 500 for DQA1; nearly 610 for DPA1; roughly 470 for DPB1. Using immunosequencing, the study profiled T cell repertoires from 500 to 800 subjects and related those repertoires to cytomegalovirus serostatus. Besides the first cohort of 666 subjects, a separate validation cohort made up of roughly 120 different subjects was used. Donor age, sex, ethnicity and CMV serostatus were collected together with the repertoire data. Across approximately 420 genotyped donors of the cohort, an average of roughly 250,000 unique TCR beta nucleotide sequences per donor were sequenced, and roughly 17% of those sequences were non-productive. Roughly five DR-DQ haplotypes were treated as single units for association and clustering because of strong linkage in the cohort. Every repertoire in the discovery cohort had been generated on one and the same sequencing platform. The genetic ancestry cluster associated with self-reported Caucasian donors included around four fifths of the 350 to 500 genotyped donors. In the later analysis, no new phenotypic data were used to find candidate immune exposures; instead, reliance was placed on TCR beta sequences and their occurrence across donors. Genome-wide SNP genotypes for about 65% of the roughly 670 donors were used in a later genetic analysis, which treated that subset as a discovery cohort. A later analysis re-examined previously published TCR beta repertoires from over 500 donors and added high-resolution HLA genotyping to investigate patterns of TCR occurrence. High-throughput TCR immunosequencing, statistical association of individual TCRs with disease status, and machine learning were combined to predict cytomegalovirus infection status. The study was designed to test whether signatures of past pathogen exposure could be identified by cataloging public T cell receptors. Around 300 gigabases of sequencing data and tens of millions of unique TCR sequences were included in an early release covering several hundred HLA-typed donors. HLA typing covered class I and class II loci at four-digit resolution.

The library was generated by the immunoSEQ multiplex PCR assay. For the multiplex PCR, a mixture combining 60 forward primers for TCR Vbeta segments and 13 reverse primers for TCR Jbeta segments was used. Amplification of the CDR3 region of rearranged TCR beta genes was performed with a multiplex PCR assay on genomic DNA. The amplified TCR beta libraries were sequenced on the Illumina HiSeq System as 87-base-pair reads. On the authors' methods: In a later analysis, roughly 80 million unique TCR beta chains were counted across the 650 to 750 repertoires, and around 10 million of these chains were shared by at least two donors. Raw reads were error-corrected and collapsed into unique sequences by a nearest-neighbor algorithm in which closely related sequences were merged to remove PCR and sequencing errors. CDR3 sequences were aligned to IMGT reference sequences to assign V, D and J gene segments. Each retained sequence needed at least a six-nucleotide match to both a V gene segment and a J gene segment. Rearrangements were called productive when the CDR3 lacked stop codons and stayed in frame with V and J; all others were non-productive. CDR3 was defined according to IMGT convention as the region running from the second conserved V-encoded cysteine to the conserved J-encoded phenylalanine. Sequences without an unambiguous match to a single V gene segment were excluded from the earlier analysis of about 630 of the donors. In an earlier analysis of several hundred of the donors, V segments were called functional above 56.7% productive rearrangements and were called segregating when the between-donor standard deviation exceeded 5%. A statistical classification framework was developed to diagnose cytomegalovirus status using the catalog of TCR beta chain sequences. In a later analysis, V and J genes were assigned by comparing TCR nucleotide sequences against IMGT/GENE-DB human TR gene sequences. The TCRdist pipeline was used in a later analysis to assign CDR3 sequences and most-parsimonious VDJ recombination scenarios. In a later analysis, each TCR beta chain was defined by its CDR3 amino acid sequence together with its V-gene family, and reads without a unique V-gene family were excluded. As a way to deal with suspected cross-contamination and a sequencing artifact, a later analysis dropped roughly 620 nucleotide sequences that were highly shared and had low generation probability. A later analysis calculated a clonal expansion index for each public chain from normalized within-repertoire ranks of inferred template counts. Generation probabilities in a later analysis came from a VDJ recombination model fitted to out-of-frame rearrangements, and those results were checked against IGoR. Hypergeometric tests were used in a later analysis to score TCR-TCR, TCR-HLA and TCR-CMV co-occurrence, with a repertoire-size bias correction applied to the TCR pairs. False discovery rates were estimated in a later analysis by permuting HLA or CMV assignments 20 times. In a later analysis, co-occurring TCRs were grouped using DBSCAN, and TCRdist sequence similarity was added for clustering within HLA-allele-positive subsets. Repertoires with fewer than 30,000 or more than 120,000 public chains, plus five repertoires with anomalous nucleotide sharing, were excluded from co-occurrence clustering. The source is immuneACCESS, and TCRdb retained only in-frame sequences with V and J called. Part of the clones is not carried over; for the studies checked, unresolved V genes explain less than half of this, and the remainder is unexplained. The V and J calls and the clone size are those of that table, but D and trimming were determined from the DNA. The sample contains about 160,000 clones, 65% to 80% of them found a single time. Together, the top ten hold under 3% of the sample.

The paper's findings and limits, for the study overall: Most CMV-associated TCR beta chains appeared to be HLA-restricted in a later analysis, and the HLA associations seemed to be driven largely by CMV exposure. Correlated functional status among segregating V segments might reflect linkage disequilibrium, but an unknown experimental factor could not be ruled out. Some 15 rarely observed V segments, including chromosome 9 orphons, were excluded from the earlier analysis of approximately 500 of the donors because counts were too low. The cohort was sequenced for TCR beta chains only, and without alpha or paired-chain data the features that could be detected were limited. In a later analysis, HLA-associated TCR beta chains showed more clonal expansion and lower generation probabilities than non-associated chains that were equally common. CMV serostatus was the only immune exposure information available for the cohort. Three of the identified cytomegalovirus-associated TCR beta chains were confirmed in vitro to be specific for cytomegalovirus antigens. A later analysis associated 16,951 TCR beta sequences with specific HLA alleles at a false discovery rate of 0.05. A later genetic analysis reported fewer N-insertions in productive TCRs among donors in an Asian-associated ancestry cluster than the roughly 720-donor mean. The authors suggested that the approach could potentially be extended to other disease states and immunological phenotypes. Because the 87-base-pair reads could not distinguish some IMGT-functional V segments, including TRBV6-2 and TRBV6-3, those segments were excluded. Strong co-occurrence of HLA alleles, especially DR and DQ, made assigning TCR associations to individual alleles difficult. The classifier was reported to diagnose cytomegalovirus status with high specificity and sensitivity in both the original and validation cohorts. HLA typing was unavailable for some donors at each locus, so association tests used only the typed subset. V-gene and J-gene trimming of TCR beta chains was associated with a missense DCLRE1C variant in a later genetic analysis, and the association was replicated in an independent cohort. A total of roughly 160 TCR beta chains were listed by the study as associated with cytomegalovirus. Roughly uniform sequencing depth across donors was assumed in presence/absence analyses, although this assumption may not hold. Most TCR sequences were seen in very few donors, while some public TCRs were found in many individuals. In an earlier analysis of roughly 500 of the donors, most TCR beta V segments appeared in productive rearrangements about 90% or about 30% of the time, broadly matching IMGT annotations. A further reported finding was that TCR beta sequences accurately predicted the HLA-A and HLA-B alleles for most subjects in the first cohort. In a later analysis, the rate of TCR association differed among HLA loci, with DRB1 alleles having the most associated TCRs and HLA-C alleles having the fewest. The sequencing pipeline was judged likely to have produced a cluster of highly shared sequence variants as a technical artifact. A later analysis reported that several top co-occurrence clusters appeared linked to parvovirus B19, influenza, CMV and Epstein-Barr virus.

The chain employs TRBV5-6 and TRBJ2-1, with a weak D call of TRBD2 (6 bases match). The sample was PBMCs. This sequence was found in a woman aged 45-60 years in good health and CMV-seropositive. The nucleotide sequence reads as follows: TGTGCCAGCAGCCCCACTAGCTTTACCTACAATGAGCAGTTCTTC. It is translated as CASSPTSFTYNEQFF. The full variable domain, with segments outside the CDR3 supplied by the reference TRBV5-6 and TRBJ2-1 proteins, appears as DAGVTQSPTHLIKTRGQQVTLRCSPKSGHDTVSWYQQALGQGPQFIFQYYEEEERQRGNFPDRFSGHQFPNYSSELNVNALLLGDSALYLCASSPTSFTYNEQFFGPGTRLTVL.